A selection of T cell receptor beta chains follows, all from one sample in a study of Graves' ophthalmopathy and Graves' hyperthyroidism. Each CDR3 protein is one row after TCRdb ran MiXCR on the multiplex PCR reads. The data hold a few hundred thousand distinct CDR3 sequences, with roughly 15% observed a single time. What was sequenced was peripheral blood. These receptors all come from an adult woman with stable Graves' hyperthyroidism. CDR3s include the opening cysteine and the closing phenylalanine or tryptophan. A D gene is named only where the DNA matches it firmly. Clone size is shown for a subset of rows, as once, few, many or a class of expanded clone.

D gene: NA
V gene: TRBV6-1
clone size: NA
J gene: TRBJ2-7
CDR3 DNA: TGTGCCAGCAGTGAAGCGGAGGGACCCCACGGGCAGTACTTC
CDR3 protein: CASSEAEGPHGQYF

D gene: NA
V gene: TRBV7-9
clone size: NA
J gene: TRBJ1-1
CDR3 DNA: TGTGCCAGCAGCCCCTTCCAATTGGCGAACACTGAAGCTTTCTTT
CDR3 protein: CASSPFQLANTEAFF

D gene: NA
V gene: TRBV29-1
clone size: many
J gene: TRBJ2-2
CDR3 DNA: TGCAGCGTTGCGAGGACAGTGAACACCGGGGAGCTGTTTTTT
CDR3 protein: CSVARTVNTGELFF

D gene: TRBD1
V gene: TRBV6-5
clone size: once
J gene: TRBJ1-2
CDR3 DNA: TGTGCCAGCAGTTATAACAGGGGCCTCTATGGCTACACCTTC
CDR3 protein: CASSYNRGLYGYTF

D gene: NA
V gene: TRBV6-2/TRBV6-3
clone size: NA
J gene: TRBJ1-1
CDR3 DNA: TGTGCCAGCAGTTACTCAGGCCCGGTGGGGACTGAAGCTTTCTTT
CDR3 protein: CASSYSGPVGTEAFF

D gene: NA
V gene: TRBV28
clone size: many
J gene: TRBJ1-2
CDR3 DNA: TGTGCCAGCAGTTCCCAGGGCAGGGCGCTGAATGGCTACACCTTC
CDR3 protein: CASSSQGRALNGYTF

D gene: TRBD1
V gene: TRBV19
clone size: many
J gene: TRBJ1-1
CDR3 DNA: TGTGCCAGTAGTACGGGACAGGGGGTGTCTGAAGCTTTCTTT
CDR3 protein: CASSTGQGVSEAFF

D gene: NA
V gene: TRBV29-1
clone size: many
J gene: TRBJ2-5
CDR3 DNA: TGCAGCGTTGTTAACACTAGCCGACAGACCCAGTACTTC
CDR3 protein: CSVVNTSRQTQYF

D gene: NA
V gene: TRBV19
clone size: many
J gene: TRBJ1-2
CDR3 DNA: TGTGCCAGTAGTACCGCGGGACAAACTAAGTGGGGCTACACCTTC
CDR3 protein: CASSTAGQTKWGYTF

D gene: NA
V gene: TRBV28
clone size: many
J gene: TRBJ1-1
CDR3 DNA: TGTGCCAGCAGTTTCGGGCAGCTAGAGCTAACTGAAGCTTTCTTT
CDR3 protein: CASSFGQLELTEAFF

D gene: NA
V gene: TRBV7-9
clone size: many
J gene: TRBJ1-3
CDR3 DNA: TGTGCCAGCAGTCTTACGCTATCAGGAAACACCATATATTTT
CDR3 protein: CASSLTLSGNTIYF

D gene: NA
V gene: TRBV28
clone size: NA
J gene: TRBJ1-2
CDR3 DNA: TGTGCCAGCAGCCCTGTGGTGGGGGCGGATGGCTACACCTTC
CDR3 protein: CASSPVVGADGYTF

D gene: NA
V gene: TRBV20-1
clone size: many
J gene: TRBJ2-7
CDR3 DNA: TGCAGTGCTAGAGAGTCACAGTTCTCCTACGAGCAGTACTTC
CDR3 protein: CSARESQFSYEQYF

D gene: NA
V gene: TRBV30
clone size: many
J gene: TRBJ2-2
CDR3 DNA: TGTGCCTGGAGTGTCGGGGAGCTGTTTTTT
CDR3 protein: CAWSVGELFF

D gene: NA
V gene: TRBV2
clone size: once
J gene: TRBJ1-1
CDR3 DNA: TGTGCCAGCGGGACAACAGTACAAGCTTTCTTT
CDR3 protein: CASGTTVQAFF

D gene: NA
V gene: TRBV29-1
clone size: many
J gene: TRBJ2-7
CDR3 DNA: TGCAGCGTCCCCATGAAGCGGCTCGGGCAGTACTTC
CDR3 protein: CSVPMKRLGQYF

D gene: NA
V gene: TRBV6-2/TRBV6-3
clone size: once
J gene: TRBJ1-5
CDR3 DNA: TGTGCCAGCAGTTACTATGTAGTCAATCAGCCGCAGCATTTT
CDR3 protein: CASSYYVVNQPQHF

D gene: NA
V gene: TRBV20-1
clone size: many
J gene: TRBJ2-5
CDR3 DNA: TGCAGTGCTATAGCTGGGCAAGAGACCCAGTACTTC
CDR3 protein: CSAIAGQETQYF

D gene: TRBD2
V gene: TRBV12-3/TRBV12-4
clone size: many
J gene: TRBJ2-3
CDR3 DNA: TGTGCCAGCAGTTTTAAGTATCGTAGCGGGAGGATACTTACTAGCACAGATACGCAGTATTTT
CDR3 protein: CASSFKYRSGRILTSTDTQYF

D gene: TRBD2
V gene: TRBV11-1
clone size: NA
J gene: TRBJ2-7
CDR3 DNA: TGTGCCAGCAGCTCCCGTGAGTTAGCGGGAGGGTACGAGCAGTACTTC
CDR3 protein: CASSSRELAGGYEQYF

D gene: NA
V gene: TRBV20-1
clone size: many
J gene: TRBJ1-1
CDR3 DNA: TGCAGTGCTGTGAACAGGGTGAACACTGAAGCTTTCTTT
CDR3 protein: CSAVNRVNTEAFF

D gene: TRBD2
V gene: TRBV11-2
clone size: few
J gene: TRBJ2-5
CDR3 DNA: TGTGCCAGCAGCTTAGGACTAGCGGGGCGGGAGACCCAGTACTTC
CDR3 protein: CASSLGLAGRETQYF

D gene: TRBD1
V gene: TRBV6-1
clone size: many
J gene: TRBJ2-6
CDR3 DNA: TGTGCCAGCAGGGACAGGAGAGCTTCTGGGGCCAACGTCCTGACTTTC
CDR3 protein: CASRDRRASGANVLTF

D gene: NA
V gene: TRBV6-1
clone size: many
J gene: TRBJ2-7
CDR3 DNA: TGTGCCAGCAGTGAAGTTTCGGGGTCCGCCTACGAGCAGTACTTC
CDR3 protein: CASSEVSGSAYEQYF

D gene: NA
V gene: TRBV6-2/TRBV6-3
clone size: many
J gene: TRBJ1-1
CDR3 DNA: TGTGCCAGCAGGGGGGCGAGCGATGAAGCTTTCTTT
CDR3 protein: CASRGASDEAFF

D gene: TRBD2
V gene: TRBV7-2
clone size: many
J gene: TRBJ2-7
CDR3 DNA: TGTGCCAGCAGCTTAGTTGCTAGCGGGAGGGCAGGCGGGAACGAGCAGTACTTC
CDR3 protein: CASSLVASGRAGGNEQYF

D gene: TRBD1
V gene: TRBV7-9
clone size: many
J gene: TRBJ2-7
CDR3 DNA: TGTGCCAGCAGCTTAGGGCGACAGGGGAATTGGTACGAGCAGTACTTC
CDR3 protein: CASSLGRQGNWYEQYF

D gene: NA
V gene: TRBV14
clone size: many
J gene: TRBJ1-1
CDR3 DNA: TGTGCCAGCAGCCAAGCTGCCAGAACCAACACTGAAGCTTTCTTT
CDR3 protein: CASSQAARTNTEAFF

D gene: NA
V gene: TRBV27
clone size: NA
J gene: TRBJ1-2
CDR3 DNA: TGTGCCAGCAGTTTAGAAGGACATAACTATGGCTACACCTTC
CDR3 protein: CASSLEGHNYGYTF

D gene: NA
V gene: TRBV5-5
clone size: many
J gene: TRBJ2-7
CDR3 DNA: TGTGCCAGCAGTTTGAGGGGAACATACGAGCAGTACTTC
CDR3 protein: CASSLRGTYEQYF

D gene: NA
V gene: TRBV24-1
clone size: many
J gene: TRBJ2-4
CDR3 DNA: TGTGCCACCAGTGAACGGGACAAAAACATTCAGTACTTC
CDR3 protein: CATSERDKNIQYF

D gene: TRBD1
V gene: TRBV10-3
clone size: many
J gene: TRBJ1-2
CDR3 DNA: TGTGCCATCAGTGCTGTAGACAGGGCCCGAGGAAACGATGGCTACACCTTC
CDR3 protein: CAISAVDRARGNDGYTF

D gene: TRBD1
V gene: TRBV29-1
clone size: few
J gene: TRBJ2-2
CDR3 DNA: TGCAGCGTTGAAGACTATAGCGGACAGGGTTCAACCGGGGAGCTGTTTTTT
CDR3 protein: CSVEDYSGQGSTGELFF

D gene: NA
V gene: TRBV15
clone size: many
J gene: TRBJ1-5
CDR3 DNA: TGTGCCACCAGTACCGGGACCCGGGGGAAGCCCCAGCATTTT
CDR3 protein: CATSTGTRGKPQHF

D gene: TRBD1
V gene: TRBV28
clone size: few
J gene: TRBJ2-2
CDR3 DNA: TGTGCCAGCAGTTCTACAGGGGCGAACACCGGGGAGCTGTTTTTT
CDR3 protein: CASSSTGANTGELFF

D gene: NA
V gene: TRBV27
clone size: many
J gene: TRBJ1-6
CDR3 DNA: TGTGCCAGCAGTGTCGGACAGTTTAATTCACCCCTCCACTTT
CDR3 protein: CASSVGQFNSPLHF

D gene: TRBD2
V gene: TRBV20-1
clone size: many
J gene: TRBJ2-2
CDR3 DNA: TGCAGTGCTACTAGCGGGAGCATCGTCACCGGGGAGCTGTTTTTT
CDR3 protein: CSATSGSIVTGELFF

D gene: TRBD1
V gene: TRBV4-2
clone size: many
J gene: TRBJ2-7
CDR3 DNA: TGTGCCAGCAGCCATTTCGGGACAGGGGTCTACGAGCAGTACTTC
CDR3 protein: CASSHFGTGVYEQYF

D gene: NA
V gene: TRBV6-5
clone size: many
J gene: TRBJ1-2
CDR3 DNA: TGTGCCAGCAGTTACCTTCAGGGACGGGGCTACACCTTC
CDR3 protein: CASSYLQGRGYTF

D gene: TRBD1
V gene: TRBV28
clone size: many
J gene: TRBJ1-5
CDR3 DNA: TGTGCCAGCAGAATTCGACAGGGAGACCATCAGCCCCAGCATTTT
CDR3 protein: CASRIRQGDHQPQHF

D gene: NA
V gene: TRBV12-3/TRBV12-4
clone size: many
J gene: TRBJ2-2
CDR3 DNA: TGTGCCAGCACCCCGGCCGGTTCCGGGGAGCTGTTTTTT
CDR3 protein: CASTPAGSGELFF

D gene: TRBD2
V gene: TRBV11-1
clone size: few
J gene: TRBJ2-1
CDR3 DNA: TGTGCCAGCGGCACCGGGACTAGCGGGAGAAATGAGCAGTTCTTC
CDR3 protein: CASGTGTSGRNEQFF

D gene: NA
V gene: TRBV12-3/TRBV12-4
clone size: NA
J gene: TRBJ2-5
CDR3 DNA: TGTGCCGGCAGTTCCCAGGGTATGTTAGAGACCCAGTACTTC
CDR3 protein: CAGSSQGMLETQYF

D gene: NA
V gene: TRBV9
clone size: many
J gene: TRBJ1-6
CDR3 DNA: TGTGCCAGCAGTCGGGACCGGTGGGGTTCACCCCTCCACTTT
CDR3 protein: CASSRDRWGSPLHF

D gene: TRBD1
V gene: TRBV6-2/TRBV6-3
clone size: many
J gene: TRBJ2-5
CDR3 DNA: TGTGCCAGCAGACGACAGACAGGGGCAGAGACCCAGTACTTC
CDR3 protein: CASRRQTGAETQYF

D gene: NA
V gene: TRBV19
clone size: NA
J gene: TRBJ2-2
CDR3 DNA: TGTGCCAGTAACCACTGGTGGGTTGGCACCGGGGAGCTGTTTTTT
CDR3 protein: CASNHWWVGTGELFF

D gene: NA
V gene: TRBV12-3/TRBV12-4
clone size: few
J gene: TRBJ2-2
CDR3 DNA: TGTGCCAGCAGACAGAACCGGGACGCCTTCACCGGGGAGCTGTTTTTT
CDR3 protein: CASRQNRDAFTGELFF

D gene: TRBD1
V gene: TRBV19
clone size: many
J gene: TRBJ2-2
CDR3 DNA: TGTGCCAGTACCGGTCCCGGGACAGGGTACACCGGGGAGCTGTTTTTT
CDR3 protein: CASTGPGTGYTGELFF

D gene: NA
V gene: TRBV10-3
clone size: many
J gene: TRBJ2-2
CDR3 DNA: TGTGCCATCAGCATTGACTACCTAGGGGAGCTGTTTTTT
CDR3 protein: CAISIDYLGELFF